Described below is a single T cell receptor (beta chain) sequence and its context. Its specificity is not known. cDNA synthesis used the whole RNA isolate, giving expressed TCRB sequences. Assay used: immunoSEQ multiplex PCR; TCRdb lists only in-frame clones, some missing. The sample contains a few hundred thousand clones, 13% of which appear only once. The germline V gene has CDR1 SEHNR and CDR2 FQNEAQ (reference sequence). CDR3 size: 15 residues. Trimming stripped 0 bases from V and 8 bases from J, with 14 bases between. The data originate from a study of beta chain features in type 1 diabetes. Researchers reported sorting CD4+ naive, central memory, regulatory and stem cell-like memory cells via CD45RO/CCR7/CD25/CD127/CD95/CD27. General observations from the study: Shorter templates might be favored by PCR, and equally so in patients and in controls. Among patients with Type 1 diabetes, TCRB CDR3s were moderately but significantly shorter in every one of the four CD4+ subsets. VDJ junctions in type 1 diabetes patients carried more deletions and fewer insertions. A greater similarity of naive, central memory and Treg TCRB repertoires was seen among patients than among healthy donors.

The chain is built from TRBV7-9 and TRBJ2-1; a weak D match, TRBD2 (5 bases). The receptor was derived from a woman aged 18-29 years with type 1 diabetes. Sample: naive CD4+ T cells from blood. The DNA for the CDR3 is TGTGCCAGCAGCTTAGCTAAAGGACTGGGCCATGAGCAGTTCTTC. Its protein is CASSLAKGLGHEQFF.